The text below deals with one T cell receptor beta chain. What it binds is unknown. This sample was taken from a study of CXCR3-negative and CXCR3-positive naive CD8 T cells. UMI-labeled TRB cDNA libraries were prepared by 5' RACE. TCRdb re-called the 5' RACE reads and catalogs CDR3 proteins one per entry, DNA excluded. Listed are approximately 66,000 distinct CDR3 sequences; about 1.5% falls within the top ten. CDR1 and CDR2 from the germline V gene are ENHRY and SYGVKD. This CDR3 is built from 13 residues. Study findings and constraints: With CXCR3 expression partially decreased after cryopreservation, most assays relied on fresh PBMCs.

This receptor was identified in a human donor in good health. Some clones in this sample may be carry-over from other donors' samples. The sample taken for sequencing was naive CXCR3- CD8+ T cells from blood. The subset denotes: CD45RO-CCR7+CD27+CD95- naive CD8+ T cells lacking CXCR3 (TNR3-). J is TRBJ2-7 and V is TRBV10-3. CDR3 sequence: CAISEESSYEQYF.